Listed here are 9 T cell receptor beta chains from one sample, sequenced in a study of blood T cells in healthy people across ages. A J-beta primer mix and a sample-barcoded 5' primer were used in a second PCR of about 7 to 12 cycles. Each CDR3 protein is one row after TCRdb ran MiXCR on the 5' RACE reads. Among 550,000 to 800,000 distinct CDR3 sequences, 20% to 25% were seen once, and the ten largest hold 3.6%. Material: blood. All receptors come from a man between 65 and 79 years old in good health.

Only a few counts were recorded for this clonotype. The chain recombines TRBV7-2 with TRBJ2-1, with D perhaps TRBD1 (5 bases). V lost 1 base, J lost 9 bases, and 13 bases lay in between. The CDR3 is made up of 14 amino acids. Looked up from germline, CDR1 is SGHTA and CDR2 is FQGNSA. CDR3: CASSLGGLVGEQFF. The CDR3 DNA follows: TGTGCCAGCAGCTTAGGGGGCCTTGTGGGTGAGCAGTTCTTC.

This rearrangement joins TRBV3-1 to TRBJ1-4; D call uncertain. The ends were cut back, 6 bases at V and 0 bases at J, with 8 bases in the middle. Germline CDR1 LGHDT, CDR2 YNNKEL (reference sequence). The CDR3 covers 14 residues. CDR3 sequence: CASRGHATNEKLFF. CDR3 DNA sequence: TGTGCCAGCAGGGGCCATGCAACTAATGAAAAACTGTTTTTT.

This clonotype was seen a handful of times. V is TRBV7-3 and J is TRBJ2-7; the D gene is possibly TRBD1 (5 bases). Germline CDR1 reads SGHTA; CDR2 reads FQGTGA. The CDR3 consists of 17 residues. Trimming stripped 1 base from V and 0 bases from J, with 16 bases between. The CDR3 bases are TGTGCCAGCAGCTTAAATTTTAAGGGGCGAGTCTCCTACGAGCAGTACTTC. This encodes CASSLNFKGRVSYEQYF. The entire variable domain, with the rest obtained from reference TRBV7-3 and TRBJ2-7, is as follows: GAGVSQTPSNKVTEKGKYVELRCDPISGHTALYWYRQSLGQGPEFLIYFQGTGAADDSGLPNDRFFAVRPEGSVSTLKIQRTERGDSAVYLCASSLNFKGRVSYEQYFGPGTRLTVT.

The chain links TRBV9 to TRBJ2-1; 11 bases line up with TRBD2. The CDR3 covers 16 residues. Trimming cost V 4 bases and J 4 bases; bases outside gene matches: 7. Germline CDR1 and CDR2: SGDLS and YYNGEE. DNA for the CDR3: TGTGCCAGCAGCTCCCGACTAGCGGGGATGTACAATGAGCAGTTCTTC. Amino acids: CASSSRLAGMYNEQFF.

The chain combines TRBV24-1 with TRBJ2-1, with 8 nucleotides matching TRBD1. Germline V CDR1 and CDR2: KGHDR, SFDVKD. The CDR3 extends over 16 amino acids. V lost 0 bases to trimming and J lost 10 bases; unmatched junction nucleotides: 10. CDR3 residues: CATSDLGTGANPEQFF. The CDR3 DNA follows: TGTGCCACCAGTGATTTGGGGACAGGCGCCAACCCCGAGCAGTTCTTC.

A few counts support this clonotype. This chain uses TRBV24-1 with TRBJ2-1; D unclear. The CDR3 extends over 12 amino acids. Trimming left V 5 bases short and J 9 bases short, with 10 bases between. Germline V gene lookup returns CDR1 KGHDR and CDR2 SFDVKD. CDR3: CATSASSSEQFF. The CDR3 DNA sequence: TGTGCCACCAGTGCCTCATCTAGTGAGCAGTTCTTC.

The table lists this clonotype with many counts. The chain carries TRBV18 and TRBJ2-1; 9 positions match TRBD1. V trimming: 8 bases; J trimming: 4 bases; junction bases outside the gene matches: 6. The germline CDR1 and CDR2 sequences are KGHSH and LQKENI. The CDR3 runs 14 residues. This chain's CDR3 is CASSPTGGYNEQFF. The CDR3 nucleotides read TGTGCCAGCAGTCCGACAGGGGGGTACAATGAGCAGTTCTTC.

The chain is built from TRBV28 and TRBJ2-1; 7 nucleotides match TRBD1. The CDR3 totals 15 residues. J gave up 4 bases and V 4 bases, and 7 bases lay outside the gene matches. Germline assignment: CDR1 MDHEN and CDR2 SYDVKM. The DNA for the CDR3 is TGTGCCAGCAGTTCGACAGGGAAGGTTTACAATGAGCAGTTCTTC. Translated: CASSSTGKVYNEQFF. The full variable domain, completed using reference TRBV28 and TRBJ2-1, is DVKVTQSSRYLVKRTGEKVFLECVQDMDHENMFWYRQDPGLGLRLIYFSYDVKMKEKGDIPEGYSVSREKKERFSLILESASTNQTSMYLCASSSTGKVYNEQFFGPGTRLTVL.

This rearrangement joins TRBV9 to TRBJ1-4, with TRBD1 matching over 10 bases. This CDR3 is built from 16 residues. Germline CDR1 reads SGDLS; CDR2 reads YYNGEE. V was pared by 0 bases and J by 6 bases, with 5 bases of the junction left unmatched. CDR3: CASSVEVGTGDEKLFF. CDR3 nucleotides: TGTGCCAGCAGCGTAGAGGTTGGGACAGGGGATGAAAAACTGTTTTTT.